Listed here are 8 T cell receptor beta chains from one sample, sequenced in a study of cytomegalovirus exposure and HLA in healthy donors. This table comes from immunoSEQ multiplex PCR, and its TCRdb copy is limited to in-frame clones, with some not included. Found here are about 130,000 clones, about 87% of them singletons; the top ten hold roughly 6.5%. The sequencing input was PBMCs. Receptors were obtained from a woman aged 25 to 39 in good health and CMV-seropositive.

CDR3 residues: CASSPDSWTSWDTDTQYF. In nucleotides, the CDR3 is TGCGCCAGCAGCCCAGACAGCTGGACTAGCTGGGATACAGATACGCAGTATTTT. The chain recombines TRBV4-1 with TRBJ2-3; 8 bases fit TRBD2. The CDR3 extends over 18 amino acids. Germline loops: CDR1 MGHRA, CDR2 YSYEKL. With V trimmed by 4 bases and J by 3 bases, 15 bases remained unmatched.

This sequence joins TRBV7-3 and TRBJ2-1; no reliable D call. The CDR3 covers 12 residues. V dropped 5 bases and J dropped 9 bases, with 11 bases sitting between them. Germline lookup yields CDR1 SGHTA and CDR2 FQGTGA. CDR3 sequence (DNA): TGTGCCAGCAGCGACGGAGCAGTTGAGCAGTTCTTC. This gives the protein CASSDGAVEQFF.

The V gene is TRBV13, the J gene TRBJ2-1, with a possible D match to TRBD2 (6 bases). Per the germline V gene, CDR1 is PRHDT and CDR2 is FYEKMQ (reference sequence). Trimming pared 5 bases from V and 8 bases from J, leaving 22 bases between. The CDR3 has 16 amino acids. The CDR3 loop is CASSPTIMASDHEQFF. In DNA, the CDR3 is TGTGCCAGCAGCCCAACCATCATGGCTAGCGACCATGAGCAGTTCTTC.

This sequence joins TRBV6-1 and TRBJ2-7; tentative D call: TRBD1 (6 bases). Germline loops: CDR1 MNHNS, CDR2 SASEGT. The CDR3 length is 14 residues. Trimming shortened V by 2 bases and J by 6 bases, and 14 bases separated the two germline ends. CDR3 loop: CASSEPRDTLEQYF. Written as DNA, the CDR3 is TGTGCCAGCAGTGAACCACGGGACACTCTCGAGCAGTACTTC.

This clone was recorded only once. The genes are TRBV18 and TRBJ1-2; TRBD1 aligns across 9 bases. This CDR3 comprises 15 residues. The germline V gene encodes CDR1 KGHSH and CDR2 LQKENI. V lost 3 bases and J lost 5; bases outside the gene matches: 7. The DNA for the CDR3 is TGTGCCAGCTCACCTCGGGACAGGGCACCTTATGGCTACACCTTC. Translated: CASSPRDRAPYGYTF.

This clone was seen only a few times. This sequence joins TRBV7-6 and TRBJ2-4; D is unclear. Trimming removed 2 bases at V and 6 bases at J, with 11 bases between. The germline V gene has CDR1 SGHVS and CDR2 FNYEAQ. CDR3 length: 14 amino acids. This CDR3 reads CASSLSGPPNIQYF. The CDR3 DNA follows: TGTGCCAGCAGCTTAAGTGGGCCCCCAAACATTCAGTACTTC.

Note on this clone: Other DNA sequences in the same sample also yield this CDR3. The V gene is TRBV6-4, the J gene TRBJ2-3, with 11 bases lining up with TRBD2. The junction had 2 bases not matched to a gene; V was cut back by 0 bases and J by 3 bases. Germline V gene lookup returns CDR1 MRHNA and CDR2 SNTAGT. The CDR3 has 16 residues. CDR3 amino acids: CASSDSASGGTDTQYF. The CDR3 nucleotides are TGTGCCAGCAGTGACTCGGCTAGCGGGGGGACAGATACGCAGTATTTT.

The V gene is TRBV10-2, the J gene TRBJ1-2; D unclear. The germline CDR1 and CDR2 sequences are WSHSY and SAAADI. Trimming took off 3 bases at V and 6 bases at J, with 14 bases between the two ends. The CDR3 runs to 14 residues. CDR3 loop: CASSERPGGDGYTF. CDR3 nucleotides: TGCGCCAGCAGTGAACGCCCGGGCGGGGATGGCTACACCTTC.